What follows are 26 T cell receptor beta chains derived from one specimen sequenced in a study of shared clonotypes between healthy human individuals. CD45RO negativity and positive selection for CCR7 defined naive CD8 cells, a population that excluded terminally differentiated effector memory CD45RA+ cells. The protocol was immunoSEQ multiplex PCR, while the TCRdb copy is restricted to in-frame clones and leaves out a portion. The sample consists of just over 2,000,000 clones, around 96% of them appearing once. The specimen was naive CD8+ T cells sorted from blood. The receptors were gathered from a man between 18 and 35 years old in good health.

The chain recombines TRBV5-1 with TRBJ1-6, with a weak D call TRBD1 (6 bases). The germline gives CDR1 SGHRS, CDR2 YFSETQ. V lost 0 bases and J lost 11, with 9 bases in between. CDR3 length: 13 amino acids. CDR3 in amino acids: CASSLENRAPLHF. Here the CDR3 DNA reads TGCGCCAGCAGCTTGGAGAACAGGGCACCCCTCCACTTT.

Only a few counts were recorded for this clone. V gene TRBV9 combines with J gene TRBJ1-1; the D is unclear. Trimming pared 0 bases from V and 5 bases from J, leaving 11 bases between. In germline, CDR1 is SGDLS, CDR2 YYNGEE. The CDR3 covers 14 residues. For the CDR3, the DNA is TGTGCCAGCAGCGTAGGAGCCTTCGGGACTGAAGCTTTCTTT. Translation: CASSVGAFGTEAFF.

This sequence joins TRBV27 and TRBJ2-1; D may be TRBD1 or TRBD2 (5 bases each). Germline CDR1 and CDR2: MNHEY and SMNVEV (reference sequence). CDR3 length equals 18 residues. V was pared by 1 base and J by 6 bases, with 22 bases between. As DNA, the CDR3 is TGTGCCAGCAGTTTATTGGTACCATACGGAGGACACATCAATGAGCAGTTCTTC. Encoded protein: CASSLLVPYGGHINEQFF.

V and J are TRBV5-1 and TRBJ2-5; no clear D gene. The V end was cut by 3 bases, the J end by 1 base, with 16 bases between. The CDR3 loop spans 16 amino acids. The germline CDR1 and CDR2 sequences are SGHRS and YFSETQ. Here the CDR3 DNA reads TGCGCCAGCAGCTCACTCGGGCCCGCGCCCCAAGAGACCCAGTACTTC. Translated, it gives CASSSLGPAPQETQYF.

This chain connects TRBV11-2 to TRBJ2-1; 9 positions agree with TRBD2. The CDR3 is made up of 17 amino acids. Trimming took 2 bases from V and 9 from J; bases not matched to a gene: 14. Looked up from germline, CDR1 is SGHAT and CDR2 is FQNNGV. CDR3 protein: CASSLTPPSGIGGEQFF. The CDR3 nucleotides are TGTGCCAGCAGCTTAACCCCTCCTAGCGGGATTGGCGGTGAGCAGTTCTTC.

J is TRBJ2-2 and V is TRBV19; perhaps D is TRBD1 or TRBD2 (5 bases each). The CDR3 covers 13 residues. Germline CDR1 LNHDA, CDR2 SQIVND (reference sequence). V lost 7 bases to trimming and J lost 5 bases, with 11 bases between them. The CDR3 coding sequence is TGTGCCAGTACCTCAGAGGGGACCGGGGAGCTGTTTTTT. It translates to CASTSEGTGELFF.

The rearrangement uses TRBV5-6 and TRBJ2-3; possible D gene TRBD2, 6 bases. This CDR3 contains 14 residues. V lost 3 bases, J lost 1 base, and 9 bases lay in between. Germline assignment: CDR1 SGHDT and CDR2 YYEEEE. CDR3 loop: CASSWGGRTDTQYF. The CDR3 DNA reads as TGTGCCAGCAGCTGGGGAGGTCGCACAGATACGCAGTATTTT.

V gene TRBV2 combines with J gene TRBJ1-2; no clear D gene. The CDR3 spans 13 residues. Trimming cost V 3 bases and J 6 bases, with 11 bases left between them. Germline V gene data show CDR1 as SNHLY and CDR2 as FYNNEI. The chain's CDR3 is CASSEGGIHGYTF. Written as DNA, the CDR3 is TGTGCCAGCAGTGAGGGAGGGATCCATGGCTACACCTTC.

The J gene is TRBJ1-5, the V gene TRBV19; D is perhaps TRBD1 (5 bases). The CDR3 totals 16 residues. Germline CDR1 LNHDA, CDR2 SQIVND (reference sequence). The V end was cut by 5 bases, the J end by 4 bases, with 18 bases between. The CDR3 loop is CASSELEGPSNQPQHF. DNA for the CDR3: TGTGCCAGTAGTGAGTTGGAGGGGCCTAGTAATCAGCCCCAGCATTTT.

This rearrangement joins TRBV9 to TRBJ2-7, with TRBD1 as a possible D gene (6 bases). The germline V gene encodes CDR1 SGDLS and CDR2 YYNGEE. CDR3 length: 14 residues. V lost 4 bases and J 0 bases, leaving 11 bases between the germline ends. CDR3 region: CASSFTGISYEQYF. Here the CDR3 DNA reads TGTGCCAGCAGCTTTACAGGGATCTCCTACGAGCAGTACTTC.

The sample holds one count of this clone. V gene TRBV9 combines with J gene TRBJ2-1; D may be TRBD1 or TRBD2 (5 bases each). The CDR3 covers 16 residues. Germline V lookup: CDR1 SGDLS, CDR2 YYNGEE. Trimming left V 4 bases short and J 1 base short, with 15 bases between. The CDR3 DNA is TGTGCCAGCAGCCCCATGGGGGAGAGGTCCTACAATGAGCAGTTCTTC. This codes for CASSPMGERSYNEQFF. Together with reference TRBV9 and TRBJ2-1, the CDR3 gives the full variable domain: DSGVTQTPKHLITATGQRVTLRCSPRSGDLSVYWYQQSLDQGLQFLIQYYNGEERAKGNILERFSAQQFPDLHSELNLSSLELGDSALYFCASSPMGERSYNEQFFGPGTRLTVL.

The V call is TRBV5-6, the J call TRBJ2-7; D ambiguous. The CDR3 consists of 14 residues. Trimming pared 1 base from V and 2 bases from J, leaving 10 bases between. In germline, CDR1 is SGHDT, CDR2 YYEEEE. The CDR3 DNA reads as TGTGCCAGCAGCTTGCGAACAGCTACCTACGAGCAGTACTTC. It codes for CASSLRTATYEQYF.

The chain joins TRBV7-8 to TRBJ2-5; 11 bases align to TRBD2. The CDR3 consists of 15 residues. Looked up from germline, CDR1 is SGHVS and CDR2 is FQNEAQ. With 1 base clipped from V and 5 bases from J, the junction kept 3 bases outside the gene matches. This CDR3 is CASSLEASGGETQYF. CDR3 bases: TGTGCCAGCAGCTTAGAGGCTAGCGGGGGGGAGACCCAGTACTTC.

The genes are TRBV28 and TRBJ1-2; no clear D. Per the germline V gene, CDR1 is MDHEN and CDR2 is SYDVKM. Trimming took 4 bases from V and 6 from J, leaving 6 bases between them. The CDR3 covers 11 residues. CDR3 DNA sequence: TGTGCCAGCAGTTGGTCAGATGGCTACACCTTC. Translated: CASSWSDGYTF.

The chain is built from TRBV28 and TRBJ2-5; D is unclear. The CDR3 loop spans 14 amino acids. CDR1 is MDHEN, CDR2 SYDVKM, per germline. V lost 3 bases and J lost 3, with 11 bases in between. The CDR3 here is CASSFTASKETQYF. DNA of the CDR3: TGTGCCAGCAGTTTCACGGCATCCAAAGAGACCCAGTACTTC. Together with reference TRBV28 and TRBJ2-5, the CDR3 gives the full variable domain: DVKVTQSSRYLVKRTGEKVFLECVQDMDHENMFWYRQDPGLGLRLIYFSYDVKMKEKGDIPEGYSVSREKKERFSLILESASTNQTSMYLCASSFTASKETQYFGPGTRLLVL.

DNA of the CDR3: TGTGCCAGCAGTTTAACCGGGTTCTGGGTGAACACTGAAGCTTTCTTT. This encodes CASSLTGFWVNTEAFF. This chain joins TRBV27 and TRBJ1-1; D ambiguous. The CDR3 has 16 residues. Germline V lookup: CDR1 MNHEY, CDR2 SMNVEV (reference sequence). Trimming removed 2 bases at V and 0 bases at J, with 13 bases between.

The rearrangement uses TRBV2 and TRBJ2-5; possibly TRBD1 or TRBD2 for D (6 bases each). CDR3 size: 15 residues. Trimming left V 1 base short and J 5 bases short, with 14 bases between. The germline CDR1 and CDR2 sequences are SNHLY and FYNNEI. CDR3 residues: CASSEVLGGRETQYF. CDR3 bases: TGTGCCAGCAGTGAAGTTCTGGGGGGCAGGGAGACCCAGTACTTC.

This rearrangement joins TRBV14 to TRBJ1-3, with a possible D match to TRBD1 (5 bases). Germline CDR1 reads SGHDN; CDR2 reads FVKESK. CDR3 length: 14 amino acids. Trimming left V 7 bases short and J 3 bases short, with 13 bases between. The CDR3 sequence is CASTLTGFGNTIYF. CDR3 bases: TGTGCCAGCACCCTAACAGGATTTGGAAACACCATATATTTT.

The J gene is TRBJ2-3, the V gene TRBV13; no clear D. The CDR3 sequence is 14 residues long. V lost 0 bases, J lost 4 bases, and 8 bases lay in between. Germline CDR1 and CDR2: PRHDT and FYEKMQ (reference sequence). CDR3 nucleotides: TGTGCCAGCAGCTTAGGGATGATGGCAGATACGCAGTATTTT. The encoded protein is CASSLGMMADTQYF.

The chain links TRBV11-2 to TRBJ1-1; D unclear. The V gene's germline CDR1 is SGHAT and CDR2 FQNNGV. Between the trimmed V and J ends, which lost 5 bases and 3 bases, there was a span of 10 bases. The CDR3 contains 13 residues. CDR3: CASSMGADTEAFF. The CDR3 DNA reads as TGTGCCAGCAGCATGGGAGCAGACACTGAAGCTTTCTTT.

The genes are TRBV4-3 and TRBJ2-1, with 13 bases that match TRBD2. This CDR3 comprises 15 residues. V lost 3 bases, J lost 9 bases, and 5 bases stayed unmatched. The germline CDR1 and CDR2 sequences are LGHNA and YSLEER. In nucleotides, the CDR3 is TGCGCCAGCAGCCACGGGACTAGCGGGACCTTTGAGCAGTTCTTC. Its protein is CASSHGTSGTFEQFF.

V and J are TRBV7-2 and TRBJ2-3; no definite D call. The germline V gene has CDR1 SGHTA and CDR2 FQGNSA. The CDR3 contains 15 residues. V lost 1 base and J 2 bases, leaving 10 bases between the germline ends. The CDR3 protein is CASSLGIGNTDTQYF. Written as DNA, the CDR3 is TGTGCCAGCAGCTTAGGGATAGGAAACACAGATACGCAGTATTTT.

J is TRBJ2-7 and V is TRBV6-1; TRBD1 aligns across 8 bases. CDR1 is MNHNS, CDR2 SASEGT, per germline. The CDR3 consists of 15 residues. With 6 bases clipped from V and 0 bases from J, the junction kept 7 bases outside the gene matches. The CDR3 region is CASRRTGSGSYEQYF. The CDR3 coding sequence is TGTGCCAGCAGACGGACAGGGTCGGGCTCCTACGAGCAGTACTTC.

V usage is TRBV11-2 and J usage is TRBJ2-1, with 9 bases fitting TRBD1. The CDR3 loop spans 13 amino acids. The V and J ends lost 4 bases and 7 bases, in that order; junction bases with no gene match: 2. Looked up from germline, CDR1 is SGHAT and CDR2 is FQNNGV. The CDR3, as DNA: TGTGCCAGCAGCTCAGACAGGGGGAATGAGCAGTTCTTC. Encoded protein: CASSSDRGNEQFF.

The chain couples TRBV4-3 to TRBJ2-7, with D unresolved. Between the trimmed V and J ends, which lost 0 bases and 5 bases, there was a span of 17 bases. This CDR3 has 16 residues. Germline loops: CDR1 LGHNA, CDR2 YSLEER. This CDR3 is CASSQDLASDFNEQYF. As DNA, the CDR3 is TGCGCCAGCAGCCAAGATTTAGCATCGGATTTTAACGAGCAGTACTTC.

The chain employs TRBV27 and TRBJ2-7, with 8 nucleotides matching TRBD1. V lost 5 bases to trimming and J lost 8 bases; unmatched junction nucleotides: 17. The CDR3 spans 16 residues. Germline values: CDR1 MNHEY, CDR2 SMNVEV (reference sequence). The CDR3 DNA sequence: TGTGCCAGCAGTCCTATGGCCGGGACAGGAATCCACAAGCAGTACTTC. As protein: CASSPMAGTGIHKQYF.